The 24 T cell receptor beta chains reported below all come from one sample, sequenced in a study of blood T cell repertoires in COVID-19. Generated by immunoSEQ multiplex PCR, the TCRdb table keeps only in-frame clones and is missing some. The table shows some 170,000 clones, with 80% to 90% occurring only once. Specimen: PBMCs or T cells enriched from blood (not recorded which). These receptors were obtained from a man between 50 and 59 years old who had recovered from COVID-19.

V is TRBV11-3 and J is TRBJ2-4, with 9 bases fitting TRBD2. CDR3 length: 16 residues. V shed 3 bases and J 0 bases; nucleotides not matched to a gene: 3. Germline V gene data show CDR1 as SGHNT and CDR2 as YENEEA. CDR3 sequence reads: CASSLGSGRAKNIQYF. The CDR3 coding sequence is TGTGCCAGCAGCTTGGGTAGCGGGAGAGCCAAAAACATTCAGTACTTC.

This clone was picked up one time. The chain uses TRBV4-1 and TRBJ2-3; tentatively, D is TRBD2 (6 bases). The CDR3 is 14 residues long. V was cut by 1 base and J by 5 bases, with 10 bases left in between. CDR1 is MGHRA, CDR2 YSYEKL, per germline. The CDR3 bases are TGCGCCAGCAGCCAAGCCCGACTAGTAGATACGCAGTATTTT. Protein sequence: CASSQARLVDTQYF.

This clone was seen a single time. The V and J genes are TRBV7-8 and TRBJ1-3, with TRBD1 as a possible D gene (5 bases). Trimming stripped 7 bases from V and 0 bases from J, with 10 bases between. The V gene's germline CDR1 is SGHVS and CDR2 FQNEAQ. This CDR3 is built from 14 residues. The CDR3 sequence: CASTPGYSGNTIYF. CDR3 sequence (DNA): TGTGCCAGCACCCCAGGGTACTCTGGAAACACCATATATTTT.

This clone was recorded many times. The same CDR3 arises from other DNA sequences in this sample as well. The chain has TRBV5-1 and TRBJ1-5, with 7 bases lining up with TRBD1. J was trimmed by 8 bases and V by 4 bases; bases with no gene match: 6. CDR3 length equals 13 residues. Germline values: CDR1 SGHRS, CDR2 YFSETQ. CDR3 sequence: CASSPTGKEPQHF. CDR3 DNA: TGCGCCAGCAGCCCGACAGGGAAAGAGCCCCAGCATTTT.

The V gene is TRBV11-2, the J gene TRBJ2-5, with TRBD1 matching over 7 bases. Losses at the gene ends were 4 bases for V and 9 bases for J; bases not matched to a gene: 8. This CDR3 has 13 amino acids. Germline values: CDR1 SGHAT, CDR2 FQNNGV. CDR3 amino acids: CASSYGTEAAQYF. For the CDR3, the DNA is TGTGCCAGCAGCTACGGGACAGAAGCGGCCCAGTACTTC.

This clone was counted at least ten times. CDR3 sequence reads: CASSRNNFPGGSSYEQYF. In DNA form, the CDR3 reads TGTGCCAGCAGCCGAAACAATTTCCCAGGGGGCTCTTCCTACGAGCAGTACTTC. The rearrangement uses TRBV6-6 and TRBJ2-7; TRBD1 aligns across 8 bases. Germline CDR1 reads MNHNY; CDR2 reads SVGAGI (reference sequence). Losses at the gene ends were 6 bases for V and 1 base for J; bases not matched to a gene: 17. The CDR3 is 18 residues long.

The chain employs TRBV2 and TRBJ2-7, with D tentatively TRBD1 (5 bases). Trimming removed 10 bases at V and 0 bases at J, with 10 bases between. CDR1 is SNHLY and CDR2 is FYNNEI in the germline V gene. This CDR3 has 12 residues. The CDR3 coding sequence is TGTGCCACCTCCCAGGGCTCCTACGAGCAGTACTTC. This sequence encodes CATSQGSYEQYF.

This clone was recorded a few times. The genes are TRBV7-2 and TRBJ1-1, with 8 positions matching TRBD1. J was trimmed by 7 bases and V by 5 bases; bases with no gene match: 9. This CDR3 has 14 residues. Germline CDR1 reads SGHTA; CDR2 reads FQGNSA. The CDR3 loop is CASSRDRKWHEAFF. The CDR3 DNA reads as TGTGCCAGCAGCAGGGACAGGAAGTGGCATGAAGCTTTCTTT.

The rearrangement uses TRBV5-1 and TRBJ2-3; weak D call: TRBD1 (6 bases). V was pared by 4 bases and J by 10 bases, with 16 bases between. In germline, CDR1 is SGHRS, CDR2 YFSETQ. The CDR3 runs 13 residues. DNA of the CDR3: TGCGCCAGCAGCCTCGGACAGTTAGCTCCGCAGTATTTT. It yields the protein CASSLGQLAPQYF.

The chain combines TRBV5-1 with TRBJ2-2; tentatively, D is TRBD2 (7 bases). Trimming stripped 4 bases from V and 4 bases from J, with 17 bases between. The CDR3 runs to 16 residues. The germline gives CDR1 SGHRS, CDR2 YFSETQ. CDR3 loop: CASSPEGGAVTGELFF. CDR3 DNA sequence: TGCGCCAGCAGCCCCGAGGGGGGGGCAGTCACCGGGGAGCTGTTTTTT.

The gene calls are TRBV6-6 and TRBJ1-2; TRBD1 agrees at 9 bases. The germline gives CDR1 MNHNY, CDR2 SVGAGI (reference sequence). Trimming took 8 bases from V and 5 from J; bases not matched to a gene: 6. The CDR3 covers 13 residues. This CDR3 is CASRLGQGYGYTF. The CDR3 coding sequence is TGTGCCAGCCGACTTGGACAGGGGTATGGCTACACCTTC.

The chain uses TRBV6-6 and TRBJ2-5; D possibly corresponds to TRBD1 (7 bases). This CDR3 contains 18 residues. CDR1 is MNHNY and CDR2 is SVGAGI in the germline V gene (reference sequence). Trimming shortened V by 6 bases and J by 2 bases, and 25 bases separated the two germline ends. CDR3 sequence reads: CASRRQGGSGPTQETQYF. The DNA for the CDR3 is TGTGCCAGCAGACGACAGGGCGGCAGCGGGCCGACTCAAGAGACCCAGTACTTC.

The rearrangement uses TRBV14 and TRBJ2-1, with a tentative D call TRBD1 (6 bases). Germline-derived CDR1 and CDR2 are SGHDN and FVKESK. Trimming shortened V by 7 bases and J by 4 bases, and 17 bases separated the two germline ends. The CDR3 runs to 15 residues. CDR3 region: CASTRSDSVYNEQFF. The CDR3 nucleotides are TGTGCCAGCACCCGGTCGGACAGCGTTTACAATGAGCAGTTCTTC.

V and J are TRBV7-8 and TRBJ1-5; TRBD1 matches 7 bases. Looked up from germline, CDR1 is SGHVS and CDR2 is FQNEAQ. V was pared by 0 bases and J by 1 base, with 3 bases of the junction left unmatched. The CDR3 is 16 amino acids. The CDR3 DNA reads TGTGCCAGCAGCTTAGCGGGCAGGGGGAGCAATCAGCCCCAGCATTTT. Its protein product is CASSLAGRGSNQPQHF.

The chain is built from TRBV7-2 and TRBJ1-3; possibly TRBD1 for D (6 bases). CDR3 length equals 14 residues. The germline gives CDR1 SGHTA, CDR2 FQGNSA. The V and J ends lost 5 bases and 5 bases respectively, with 13 bases between them. DNA for the CDR3: TGTGCCAGCAGCCCAGGGACATTCAGAAACACCATATATTTT. Its translation: CASSPGTFRNTIYF. The full variable domain, its missing parts supplied by reference TRBV7-2 and TRBJ1-3, is GAGVSQSPSNKVTEKGKDVELRCDPISGHTALYWYRQSLGQGLEFLIYFQGNSAPDKSGLPSDRFSAERTGGSVSTLTIQRTQQEDSAVYLCASSPGTFRNTIYFGEGSWLTVV.

This clone was seen more than once but under ten times. The chain has TRBV2 and TRBJ1-6; a weak D match, TRBD1 (6 bases). The V and J ends lost 5 bases and 4 bases respectively, with 9 bases between them. Germline CDR1 SNHLY, CDR2 FYNNEI. The CDR3 is 14 residues long. CDR3 loop: CASSPQGYNSPLHF. Written as DNA, the CDR3 is TGTGCCAGCAGTCCCCAGGGGTATAATTCACCCCTCCACTTT.

The chain joins TRBV18 to TRBJ2-1; 8 positions match TRBD1. Germline V lookup: CDR1 KGHSH, CDR2 LQKENI. The ends lost 3 bases at V and 4 bases at J; junction bases unmatched: 5. This CDR3 region has 15 residues. CDR3: CASSPVRGPYNEQFF. The CDR3 region has the DNA TGTGCCAGCTCACCGGTCAGGGGGCCTTACAATGAGCAGTTCTTC.

The chain carries TRBV24-1 and TRBJ2-7, with 7 positions matching TRBD2. The V gene end was trimmed by 4 bases and the J gene end by 5 bases; junction bases not matched to a gene: 4. The CDR3 sequence is 13 residues long. Per the germline V gene, CDR1 is KGHDR and CDR2 is SFDVKD. The CDR3 spells CATSDPGGHEQYF. The CDR3 DNA reads TGTGCCACCAGTGACCCGGGAGGCCACGAGCAGTACTTC.

V is TRBV30 and J is TRBJ1-4; TRBD1 might be the D (6 bases). The CDR3 has 15 amino acids. Trimming took 1 base from V and 5 from J, leaving 14 bases between them. Germline V gives CDR1 GTSNPN, CDR2 SVGIG (reference sequence). CDR3 sequence reads: CAWSDEGGINEKLFF. CDR3 nucleotides: TGTGCCTGGAGTGACGAGGGGGGGATAAATGAAAAACTGTTTTTT.

CDR3 sequence: CAWTGGGNQPQHF. CDR3 in DNA: TGTGCCTGGACCGGAGGGGGCAATCAGCCCCAGCATTTT. The chain links TRBV30 to TRBJ1-5, with D possibly being TRBD1 (5 bases). The CDR3 is 13 amino acids. Trimming took off 4 bases at V and 2 bases at J, with 9 bases between the two ends. Germline CDR1 reads GTSNPN; CDR2 reads SVGIG (reference sequence).

This chain links TRBV11-2 with TRBJ1-1; D gene unclear. With 6 bases removed from V and 2 bases from J, the gap between germline ends came to 10 bases. The CDR3 spans 13 residues. CDR1 is SGHAT, CDR2 FQNNGV, per germline. In DNA form, the CDR3 reads TGTGCCAGCAGGACTCGTATTAACACTGAAGCTTTCTTT. Translated: CASRTRINTEAFF.

The gene calls are TRBV3-1 (or the pseudogene TRBV3-2) and TRBJ1-2; D is unresolved. Between the trimmed V and J ends, which lost 4 bases and 6 bases, there was a span of 9 bases. The CDR3 totals 12 residues. Germline CDR1 is LGHDT and CDR2 is YNNKEL (reference sequence). In DNA form, the CDR3 reads TGTGCCAGCAGCCCCGCCGGGAATGGCTACACCTTC. It encodes CASSPAGNGYTF.

The rearrangement joins TRBV15 to TRBJ1-4; 9 bases fit TRBD1. Germline lookup yields CDR1 LNHNV and CDR2 YYDKDF (reference sequence). CDR3 length equals 15 residues. V lost 5 bases, J lost 8 bases, and 9 bases stayed unmatched. The CDR3, as DNA: TGTGCCACCAGCTGGGGAGACAGGGGGAAGGAAAAACTGTTTTTT. Its protein product is CATSWGDRGKEKLFF. Supplemented by reference TRBV15 and TRBJ1-4, the full variable domain reads DAMVIQNPRYQVTQFGKPVTLSCSQTLNHNVMYWYQQKSSQAPKLLFHYYDKDFNNEADTPDNFQSRRPNTSFCFLDIRSPGLGDTAMYLCATSWGDRGKEKLFFGSGTQLSVL.

The chain uses TRBV28 and TRBJ2-6; 9 nucleotides agree with TRBD1. This CDR3 contains 15 residues. The V gene's germline CDR1 is MDHEN and CDR2 SYDVKM. The V segment lost 6 bases and the J segment 2 bases; nucleotides outside the gene matches: 2. The CDR3 reads CASRTGGAGANVLTF. For the CDR3, the DNA is TGTGCCAGCAGGACAGGGGGGGCTGGGGCCAACGTCCTGACTTTC.